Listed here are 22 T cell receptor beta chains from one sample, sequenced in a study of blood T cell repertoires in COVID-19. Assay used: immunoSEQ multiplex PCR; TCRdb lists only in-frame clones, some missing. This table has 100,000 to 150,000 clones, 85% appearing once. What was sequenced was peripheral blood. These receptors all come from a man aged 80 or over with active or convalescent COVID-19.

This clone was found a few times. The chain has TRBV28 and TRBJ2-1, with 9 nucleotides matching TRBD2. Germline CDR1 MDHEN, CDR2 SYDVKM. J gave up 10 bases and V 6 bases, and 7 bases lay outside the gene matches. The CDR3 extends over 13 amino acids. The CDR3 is CASRAGTSREQFF. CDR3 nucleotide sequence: TGTGCCAGCAGAGCCGGGACTAGCCGCGAGCAGTTCTTC. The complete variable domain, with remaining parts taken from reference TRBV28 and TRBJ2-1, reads DVKVTQSSRYLVKRTGEKVFLECVQDMDHENMFWYRQDPGLGLRLIYFSYDVKMKEKGDIPEGYSVSREKKERFSLILESASTNQTSMYLCASRAGTSREQFFGPGTRLTVL.

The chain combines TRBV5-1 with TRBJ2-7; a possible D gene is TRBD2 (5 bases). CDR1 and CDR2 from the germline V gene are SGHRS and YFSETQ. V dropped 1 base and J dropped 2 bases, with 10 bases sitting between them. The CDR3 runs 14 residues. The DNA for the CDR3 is TGCGCCAGCAGCTTGTCAGCGGTTACCTACGAGCAGTACTTC. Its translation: CASSLSAVTYEQYF.

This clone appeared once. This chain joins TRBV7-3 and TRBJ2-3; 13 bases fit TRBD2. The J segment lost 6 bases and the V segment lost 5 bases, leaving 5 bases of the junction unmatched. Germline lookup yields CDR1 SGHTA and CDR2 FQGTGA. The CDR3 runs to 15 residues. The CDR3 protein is CASSPGLAGIDTQYF. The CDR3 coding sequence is TGTGCCAGCAGCCCGGGACTAGCGGGAATTGATACGCAGTATTTT.

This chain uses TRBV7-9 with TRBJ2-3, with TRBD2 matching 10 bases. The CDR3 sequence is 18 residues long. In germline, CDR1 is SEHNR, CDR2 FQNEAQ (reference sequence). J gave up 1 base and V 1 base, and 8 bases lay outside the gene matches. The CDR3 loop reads CASSLGWASGSRTDTQYF. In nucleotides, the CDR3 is TGTGCCAGCAGCTTAGGGTGGGCTAGCGGGAGCCGCACAGATACGCAGTATTTT.

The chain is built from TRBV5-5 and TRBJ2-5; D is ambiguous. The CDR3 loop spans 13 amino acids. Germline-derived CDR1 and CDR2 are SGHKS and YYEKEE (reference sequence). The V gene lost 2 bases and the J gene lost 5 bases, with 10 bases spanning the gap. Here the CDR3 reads CASSFTLSETQYF. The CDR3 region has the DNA TGTGCCAGCAGCTTTACATTATCGGAGACCCAGTACTTC.

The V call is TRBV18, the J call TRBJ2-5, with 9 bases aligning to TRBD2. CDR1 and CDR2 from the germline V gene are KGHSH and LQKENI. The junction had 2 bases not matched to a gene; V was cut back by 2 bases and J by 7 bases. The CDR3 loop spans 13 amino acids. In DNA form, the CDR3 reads TGTGCCAGCTCACCAGAACTAGCGGGGACCCAGTACTTC. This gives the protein CASSPELAGTQYF.

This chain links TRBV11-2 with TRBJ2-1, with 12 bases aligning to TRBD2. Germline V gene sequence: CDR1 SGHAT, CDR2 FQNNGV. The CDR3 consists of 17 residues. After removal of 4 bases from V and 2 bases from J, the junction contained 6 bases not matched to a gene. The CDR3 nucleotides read TGTGCCAGCAGCTCCCTAGGACTAGCGGGGACCTACAATGAGCAGTTCTTC. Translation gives CASSSLGLAGTYNEQFF.

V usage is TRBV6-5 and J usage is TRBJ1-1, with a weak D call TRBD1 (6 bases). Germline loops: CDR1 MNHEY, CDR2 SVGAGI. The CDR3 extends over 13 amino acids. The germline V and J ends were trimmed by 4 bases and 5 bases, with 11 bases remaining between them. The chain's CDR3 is CASSSRGGTEAFF. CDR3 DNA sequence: TGTGCCAGCAGTTCAAGGGGGGGTACTGAAGCTTTCTTT.

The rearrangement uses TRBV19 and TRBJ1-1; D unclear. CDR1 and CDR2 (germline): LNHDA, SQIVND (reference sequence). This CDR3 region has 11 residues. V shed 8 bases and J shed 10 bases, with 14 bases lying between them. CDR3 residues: CASGPSEGAFF. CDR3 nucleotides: TGTGCCAGTGGTCCCTCGGAGGGAGCTTTCTTT.

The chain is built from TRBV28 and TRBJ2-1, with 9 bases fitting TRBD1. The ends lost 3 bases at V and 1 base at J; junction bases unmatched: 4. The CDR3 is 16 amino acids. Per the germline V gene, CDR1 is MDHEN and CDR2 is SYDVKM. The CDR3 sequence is CASSFSGQGSYNEQFF. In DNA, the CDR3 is TGTGCCAGCAGTTTCTCGGGACAGGGTTCCTACAATGAGCAGTTCTTC.

In DNA, the CDR3 is TGCAGCGTTGGGACAGGGGGCTGGTCGGAGCAGTACTTC. This encodes CSVGTGGWSEQYF. The chain links TRBV29-1 to TRBJ2-7, with 11 bases fitting TRBD1. This CDR3 has 13 amino acids. Per germline, CDR1 SQVTM and CDR2 ANQGSEA. The ends lost 4 bases at V and 7 bases at J; junction bases unmatched: 6.

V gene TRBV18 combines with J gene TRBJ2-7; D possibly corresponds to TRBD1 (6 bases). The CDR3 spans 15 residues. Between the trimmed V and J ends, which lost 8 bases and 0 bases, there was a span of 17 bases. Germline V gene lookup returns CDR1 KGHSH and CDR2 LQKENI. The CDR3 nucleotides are TGTGCCAGCACAACGACAGGCAAGAGCTCCTACGAGCAGTACTTC. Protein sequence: CASTTTGKSSYEQYF.

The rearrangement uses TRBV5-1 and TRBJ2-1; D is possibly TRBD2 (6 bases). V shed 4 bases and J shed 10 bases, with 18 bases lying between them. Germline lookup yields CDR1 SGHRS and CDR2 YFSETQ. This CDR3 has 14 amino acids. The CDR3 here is CASSIDRRAGEQFF. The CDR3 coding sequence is TGCGCCAGCAGCATCGACCGCAGGGCGGGAGAGCAGTTCTTC.

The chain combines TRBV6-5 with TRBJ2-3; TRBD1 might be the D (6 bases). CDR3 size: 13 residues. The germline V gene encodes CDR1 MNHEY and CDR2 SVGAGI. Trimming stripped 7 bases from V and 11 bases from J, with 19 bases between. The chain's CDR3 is CASTFRGESGQYF. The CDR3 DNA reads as TGTGCCAGCACCTTCAGGGGCGAATCGGGGCAGTATTTT.

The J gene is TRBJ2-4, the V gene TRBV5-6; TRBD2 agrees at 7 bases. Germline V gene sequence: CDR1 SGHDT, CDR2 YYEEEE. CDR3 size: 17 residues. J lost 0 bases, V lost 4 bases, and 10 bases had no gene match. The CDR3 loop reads CASSERPSGVAKNIQYF. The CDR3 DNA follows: TGTGCCAGCAGCGAGCGCCCTAGCGGAGTAGCCAAAAACATTCAGTACTTC.

The CDR3 spells CASSPRTGINSPLHF. The CDR3 nucleotides read TGTGCCAGCAGCCCAAGGACAGGGATTAATTCACCCCTCCACTTT. This chain connects TRBV11-2 to TRBJ1-6; 8 bases map to TRBD1. From germline, CDR1 is SGHAT and CDR2 FQNNGV. This CDR3 has 15 residues. With V trimmed by 5 bases and J by 6 bases, 6 bases remained unmatched.

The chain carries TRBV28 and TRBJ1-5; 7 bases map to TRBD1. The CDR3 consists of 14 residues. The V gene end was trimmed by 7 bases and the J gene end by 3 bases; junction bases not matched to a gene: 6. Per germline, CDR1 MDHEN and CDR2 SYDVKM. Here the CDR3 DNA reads TGTGCCAGCAAACCGGGACAGTTCAATCAGCCCCAGCATTTT. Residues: CASKPGQFNQPQHF.

The CDR3 DNA sequence: TGCGCCAGCAGCGTTAGCGGGAGGGCCGACACCGGGGAGCTGTTTTTT. It specifies CASSVSGRADTGELFF. V and J are TRBV4-1 and TRBJ2-2; 11 bases line up with TRBD2. V gave up 5 bases and J gave up 3 bases; unmatched junction bases: 5. Germline values: CDR1 MGHRA, CDR2 YSYEKL. The CDR3 has 16 residues.

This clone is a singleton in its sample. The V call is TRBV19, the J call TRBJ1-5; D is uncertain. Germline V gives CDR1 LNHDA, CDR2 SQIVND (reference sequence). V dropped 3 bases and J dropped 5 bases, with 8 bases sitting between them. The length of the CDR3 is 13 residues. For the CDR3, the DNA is TGTGCCAGTAGTATGAGAATGGATCAGCCCCAGCATTTT. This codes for CASSMRMDQPQHF. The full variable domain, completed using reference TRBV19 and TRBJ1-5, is DGGITQSPKYLFRKEGQNVTLSCEQNLNHDAMYWYRQDPGQGLRLIYYSQIVNDFQKGDIAEGYSVSREKKESFPLTVTSAQKNPTAFYLCASSMRMDQPQHFGDGTRLSIL.

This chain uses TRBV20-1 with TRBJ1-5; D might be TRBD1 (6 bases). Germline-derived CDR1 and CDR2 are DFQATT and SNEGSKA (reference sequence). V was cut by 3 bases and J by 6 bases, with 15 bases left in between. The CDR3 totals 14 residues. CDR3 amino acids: CSASPVAGVQPQHF. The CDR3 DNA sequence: TGCAGTGCTAGTCCCGTGGCAGGGGTTCAGCCCCAGCATTTT.

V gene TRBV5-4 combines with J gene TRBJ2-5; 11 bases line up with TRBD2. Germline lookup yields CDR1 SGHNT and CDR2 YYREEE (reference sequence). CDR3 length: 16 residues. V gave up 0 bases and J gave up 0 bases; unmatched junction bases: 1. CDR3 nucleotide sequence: TGTGCCAGCAGCTTGGGACTAGCGGGAAACCAAGAGACCCAGTACTTC. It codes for CASSLGLAGNQETQYF.

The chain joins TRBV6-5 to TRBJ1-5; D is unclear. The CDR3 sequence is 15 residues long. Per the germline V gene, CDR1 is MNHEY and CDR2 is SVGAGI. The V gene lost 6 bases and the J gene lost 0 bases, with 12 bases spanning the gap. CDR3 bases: TGTGCCAGCAGAATGGACGGGAATAGCAATCAGCCCCAGCATTTT. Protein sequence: CASRMDGNSNQPQHF.